The 27 T cell receptor beta chains below come from one sample, sequenced in a study of CD8+ T cells in alopecia areata. Treatment reported: oral pan-JAK inhibitor, 5-10 mg twice daily. After isolation, RNA underwent reverse transcription to generate cDNA as the sequencing template. Libraries were prepared by immunoSEQ multiplex PCR; TCRdb keeps only in-frame clonotypes and omits some of them. The repertoire holds about 110,000 clones, 84% seen once, with over 20% in the top ten. Sequenced material: CD8+ T cells sorted from blood, taken at week 24, from a patient treated with tofacitinib. Every receptor here comes from a human donor with alopecia areata.

DNA of the CDR3: TGTGCCAGCAGTTACTCCGGGGGGGCCGGGCAAGAGACCCAGTACTTC. Translation: CASSYSGGAGQETQYF. This chain connects TRBV6-5 to TRBJ2-5, with 8 bases fitting TRBD2. Unmatched junction bases numbered 5, after V lost 0 bases and J lost 2 bases. Germline CDR1 MNHEY, CDR2 SVGAGI. The CDR3 length is 16 residues.

The chain recombines TRBV30 with TRBJ2-5; D possibly uses TRBD1 or TRBD2 (5 bases each). Per the germline V gene, CDR1 is GTSNPN and CDR2 is SVGIG (reference sequence). CDR3 length equals 15 residues. Trimming cost V 4 bases and J 2 bases, with 17 bases left between them. CDR3 amino acids: CAWTIGVGEQETQYF. In DNA form, the CDR3 reads TGTGCCTGGACCATCGGTGTGGGGGAGCAAGAGACCCAGTACTTC.

This sequence joins TRBV6-5 and TRBJ2-3; 9 nucleotides align to TRBD2. Germline loops: CDR1 MNHEY, CDR2 SVGAGI. Trimming took 6 bases from V and 2 from J; bases not matched to a gene: 6. The CDR3 contains 15 residues. DNA for the CDR3: TGTGCCAGCAGCTATTCTAGCGGGGTCACAGATACGCAGTATTTT. It codes for CASSYSSGVTDTQYF.

The chain combines TRBV7-9 with TRBJ1-1, with D uncertain. The germline V and J ends were trimmed by 5 bases and 0 bases, with 7 bases remaining between them. The CDR3 runs 13 residues. Germline V gene lookup returns CDR1 SEHNR and CDR2 FQNEAQ (reference sequence). The CDR3 coding sequence is TGTGCCAGCAGCAGGACCCTGAACACTGAAGCTTTCTTT. It translates to CASSRTLNTEAFF.

This chain connects TRBV29-1 to TRBJ2-5; 8 bases align to TRBD2. Germline V gives CDR1 SQVTM, CDR2 ANQGSEA. CDR3 length equals 14 residues. V lost 1 base to trimming and J lost 5 bases; unmatched junction nucleotides: 6. Here the CDR3 reads CSVEAGGWRETQYF. The CDR3, as DNA: TGCAGCGTTGAAGCGGGGGGGTGGAGGGAGACCCAGTACTTC.

This chain connects TRBV4-3 to TRBJ2-5; 7 nucleotides line up with TRBD1. V was pared by 0 bases and J by 1 base, with 5 bases of the junction left unmatched. Germline-derived CDR1 and CDR2 are LGHNA and YSLEER. The CDR3 loop spans 16 amino acids. CDR3 sequence: CASSQDSDRVQETQYF. CDR3 coding DNA: TGCGCCAGCAGCCAAGATTCCGACAGGGTCCAAGAGACCCAGTACTTC.

The V call is TRBV5-5, the J call TRBJ1-2; TRBD1 might be the D (6 bases). Germline V gene sequence: CDR1 SGHKS, CDR2 YYEKEE (reference sequence). This CDR3 comprises 13 residues. V lost 4 bases and J lost 3, with 10 bases in between. The CDR3 reads CASSREGDYGYTF. The DNA for the CDR3 is TGTGCCAGCAGCCGAGAGGGGGACTATGGCTACACCTTC. The full variable domain, its missing parts supplied by reference TRBV5-5 and TRBJ1-2, is DAGVTQSPTHLIKTRGQQVTLRCSPISGHKSVSWYQQVLGQGPQFIFQYYEKEERGRGNFPDRFSARQFPNYSSELNVNALLLGDSALYLCASSREGDYGYTFGSGTRLTVV.

V and J are TRBV19 and TRBJ1-1; D gene uncertain. This CDR3 has 13 residues. Germline assignment: CDR1 LNHDA and CDR2 SQIVND (reference sequence). Trimming removed 7 bases at V and 0 bases at J, with 9 bases between. This CDR3 is CASTWNMNTEAFF. As DNA, the CDR3 is TGTGCCAGTACCTGGAACATGAACACTGAAGCTTTCTTT.

This chain connects TRBV6-6 to TRBJ2-2; the D is unclear. CDR3 size: 12 residues. V lost 7 bases to trimming and J lost 6 bases, with 9 bases between them. Germline CDR1 reads MNHNY; CDR2 reads SVGAGI (reference sequence). The CDR3 bases are TGTGCCAGCATGTTAGGTGCCGGGGAGCTGTTTTTT. Translation: CASMLGAGELFF.

V is TRBV4-1 and J is TRBJ2-7; unclear D gene. Germline loops: CDR1 MGHRA, CDR2 YSYEKL. There are 16 residues in the CDR3. V was shortened by 2 bases and J by 0 bases, with 14 bases between the two germline ends. Written as DNA, the CDR3 is TGCGCCAGCAGCCAATCCGACGACCACATCTCCTACGAGCAGTACTTC. This translates into CASSQSDDHISYEQYF.

The chain employs TRBV29-1 and TRBJ2-5; D gene unclear. Between the trimmed V and J ends, which lost 3 bases and 0 bases, there was a span of 14 bases. Germline CDR1 SQVTM, CDR2 ANQGSEA. The CDR3 consists of 15 residues. The CDR3 loop is CSVDPSVEYQETQYF. In DNA, the CDR3 is TGCAGCGTTGACCCTTCGGTCGAGTACCAAGAGACCCAGTACTTC. Full variable domain (missing parts from reference TRBV29-1 and TRBJ2-5): SAVISQKPSRDICQRGTSLTIQCQVDSQVTMMFWYRQQPGQSLTLIATANQGSEATYESGFVIDKFPISRPNLTFSTLTVSNMSPEDSSIYLCSVDPSVEYQETQYFGPGTRLLVL.

This clone was seen just once. This chain connects TRBV9 to TRBJ2-5, with D uncertain. Germline CDR1 and CDR2: SGDLS and YYNGEE. This CDR3 region has 14 residues. The V end lost 4 bases, the J end lost 5 bases, and 15 bases lay between the germline ends. The CDR3 protein is CASSSSGVRETQYF. CDR3 sequence (DNA): TGTGCCAGCAGCAGCAGTGGGGTCCGGGAGACCCAGTACTTC.

This clone was found a few times. This chain connects TRBV7-9 to TRBJ1-1, with D unresolved. This CDR3 has 12 amino acids. Germline V gives CDR1 SEHNR, CDR2 FQNEAQ (reference sequence). V was clipped by 4 bases and J by 4 bases, with 7 bases between them. The CDR3 DNA follows: TGTGCCAGCAGCTATGGACCCACTGAAGCTTTCTTT. This gives the protein CASSYGPTEAFF.

This chain uses TRBV6-1 with TRBJ2-2; TRBD2 aligns across 10 bases. V shed 0 bases, J shed 1 base, and the junction held 2 bases outside the gene matches. This CDR3 region has 17 residues. CDR1 and CDR2 from the germline V gene are MNHNS and SASEGT. The CDR3 loop reads CASSEARLAGNTGELFF. The CDR3 DNA sequence: TGTGCCAGCAGTGAAGCTCGACTAGCGGGGAACACCGGGGAGCTGTTTTTT.

This chain connects TRBV21-1 to TRBJ2-5; the D call TRBD1 from the table was never checked on the DNA. TRBV21-1 has pseudogene status. The CDR3 is made up of 14 amino acids. The CDR3 loop reads CASRADRGEETQYF. The CDR3 DNA reads TGTGCCAGCAGAGCGGACAGGGGAGAAGAGACCCAGTACTTC.

The chain has TRBV7-9 and TRBJ2-3; 11 bases fit TRBD2. CDR3 length: 18 amino acids. Germline values: CDR1 SEHNR, CDR2 FQNEAQ (reference sequence). Trimming at V came to 5 bases and at J to 5 bases, leaving 15 bases not matched to a gene. The CDR3 DNA sequence: TGTGCCAGCAGCCTCCAATCTCAGACTAGCGGGGCACGAGATACGCAGTATTTT. Encoded protein: CASSLQSQTSGARDTQYF.

V usage is TRBV7-8 and J usage is TRBJ1-1, with a tentative D call TRBD1 (5 bases). Germline V gene sequence: CDR1 SGHVS, CDR2 FQNEAQ. The CDR3 extends over 15 amino acids. V shed 2 bases and J shed 6 bases, with 16 bases lying between them. The CDR3 DNA sequence: TGTGCCAGCAGCTTACTCGCAGGGAATAGCGCTGAAGCTTTCTTT. As protein: CASSLLAGNSAEAFF.

This clone has just one count. The V gene is TRBV5-6, the J gene TRBJ1-2, with D uncertain. This CDR3 region has 14 residues. Trimming stripped 0 bases from V and 4 bases from J, with 10 bases between. The germline V gene has CDR1 SGHDT and CDR2 YYEEEE. Here the CDR3 reads CASSLEGGVYGYTF. The CDR3 DNA reads TGTGCCAGCAGCTTGGAAGGAGGCGTCTATGGCTACACCTTC. Looking up the rest from reference TRBV5-6 and TRBJ1-2 gives the full variable domain: DAGVTQSPTHLIKTRGQQVTLRCSPKSGHDTVSWYQQALGQGPQFIFQYYEEEERQRGNFPDRFSGHQFPNYSSELNVNALLLGDSALYLCASSLEGGVYGYTFGSGTRLTVV.

This clone is a singleton in its sample. The chain has TRBV11-2 and TRBJ2-5; D is tentatively TRBD1 or TRBD2 (5 bases each). The germline V and J ends were trimmed by 1 base and 7 bases, with 16 bases remaining between them. Germline CDR1 reads SGHAT; CDR2 reads FQNNGV. CDR3 length: 15 residues. The CDR3 sequence is CASSLVGGWGGTQYF. The CDR3 nucleotides read TGTGCCAGCAGCTTAGTTGGGGGTTGGGGCGGGACCCAGTACTTC.

This rearrangement joins TRBV4-3 to TRBJ2-1; TRBD1 matches at 9 bases. CDR3 size: 15 residues. Per germline, CDR1 LGHNA and CDR2 YSLEER. V lost 0 bases to trimming and J lost 10 bases; unmatched junction nucleotides: 7. CDR3 bases: TGCGCCAGCAGCCAAGATCTTGGGACAGGGTACGAGCAGTTCTTC. It is translated as CASSQDLGTGYEQFF.

V gene TRBV29-1 combines with J gene TRBJ2-7, with D unresolved. CDR1 SQVTM and CDR2 ANQGSEA come from the germline V gene. The length of the CDR3 is 13 residues. With 3 bases removed from V and 3 bases from J, the gap between germline ends came to 12 bases. This CDR3 reads CSVDSGRDYEQYF. The CDR3 coding sequence is TGCAGCGTTGATTCCGGCAGAGACTACGAGCAGTACTTC.

Worth noting for this clone: Relative to the germline gene, one junction end is altered; a read error may explain this. J is TRBJ1-4 and V is TRBV4-1; possibly TRBD1 for D (5 bases). This CDR3 contains 13 residues. Germline V gene data show CDR1 as MGHRA and CDR2 as YSYEKL. CDR3 coding DNA: TGCGCCAGCAGTCCGGGGGTCTGGACATACTTGTGGTTT. It yields the protein CASSPGVWTYLWF.

The rearrangement links TRBV7-6 to TRBJ2-1; no reliable D call. This CDR3 comprises 13 residues. V lost 4 bases and J 4 bases, leaving 8 bases between the germline ends. Germline V CDR1 and CDR2: SGHVS, FNYEAQ. The CDR3 protein is CASSSLLYNEQFF. Here the CDR3 DNA reads TGTGCCAGCAGCTCGCTCCTTTACAATGAGCAGTTCTTC.

This clone came up a few times. The chain joins TRBV19 to TRBJ2-1; 10 bases align to TRBD2. Germline values: CDR1 LNHDA, CDR2 SQIVND (reference sequence). V dropped 3 bases and J dropped 7; count of bases not matched to a gene: 6. The CDR3 has 15 amino acids. CDR3 nucleotide sequence: TGTGCCAGTAGTATGGGGGCTAGCGGGGGTAATGAGCAGTTCTTC. This encodes CASSMGASGGNEQFF. Full variable domain (missing parts from reference TRBV19 and TRBJ2-1): DGGITQSPKYLFRKEGQNVTLSCEQNLNHDAMYWYRQDPGQGLRLIYYSQIVNDFQKGDIAEGYSVSREKKESFPLTVTSAQKNPTAFYLCASSMGASGGNEQFFGPGTRLTVL.

V and J are TRBV7-2 and TRBJ2-2; 8 bases match TRBD1. Germline CDR1 is SGHTA and CDR2 is FQGNSA. Trimming removed 2 bases from V and 7 bases from J; junction bases left unmatched: 12. The CDR3 loop spans 17 amino acids. The CDR3 DNA sequence: TGTGCCAGCAGCTTAACATACGGACAGGGTCGAGGCGGGGAGCTGTTTTTT. Protein: CASSLTYGQGRGGELFF.

V and J are TRBV5-4 and TRBJ2-5; D remains ambiguous. CDR1 is SGHNT and CDR2 is YYREEE in the germline V gene (reference sequence). The V end was cut by 4 bases, the J end by 2 bases, with 3 bases between. The CDR3 is 11 residues long. The CDR3 loop is CASSGQETQYF. DNA for the CDR3: TGTGCCAGCAGCGGGCAAGAGACCCAGTACTTC.

For the CDR3, the DNA is TGCGCCAGCACTCAGGGAGACAGAATCCCCTACGAGCAGTACTTC. Translating gives CASTQGDRIPYEQYF. The chain is built from TRBV5-1 and TRBJ2-7; D may be TRBD1 or TRBD2 (5 bases each). This CDR3 has 15 amino acids. Germline V gives CDR1 SGHRS, CDR2 YFSETQ. Trimming removed 6 bases at V and 2 bases at J, with 18 bases between.